The source of this T cell receptor beta chain is a study of shared clonotypes between healthy human individuals. Looked up from germline, CDR1 is SGHNT and CDR2 is YYREEE (reference sequence). Trimming cost V 4 bases and J 5 bases; bases outside gene matches: 5. CDR3 length: 13 residues. TCRdb keeps only in-frame clones here, not all; method: immunoSEQ multiplex PCR. The sample holds roughly 2.4 million clones; approximately 94% are singletons and the top ten take around 0.13%. This chain uses TRBV5-4 with TRBJ2-5; 7 bases agree with TRBD1. The source is a man aged 18 to 29 in good health. Material: naive CD4+ T cells sorted from blood. Subset noted: CD45RA+ positively selected. The CDR3 DNA follows: TGTGCCAGCAGCATCGACAGGGTCGAGACCCAGTACTTC. Protein product: CASSIDRVETQYF. The variable domain in full, with the rest retrieved from reference TRBV5-4 and TRBJ2-5, is ETGVTQSPTHLIKTRGQQVTLRCSSQSGHNTVSWYQQALGQGPQFIFQYYREEENGRGNFPPRFSGLQFPNYSSELNVNALELDDSALYLCASSIDRVETQYFGPGTRLLVL.